These 15 T cell receptor beta chains were sequenced from one sample in a study of STAT5B mutations in CD4+ large granular lymphocyte leukemia. Sequencing used immunoSEQ multiplex PCR; TCRdb keeps in-frame clones, though not all of them. The sample lists over 35,000 clones; approximately 85% were seen once. Specimen: CD4+ T cells from blood buffy coats. The receptors derive from a human donor in good health.

The V call is TRBV5-1, the J call TRBJ1-2; 8 nucleotides line up with TRBD1. Germline V lookup: CDR1 SGHRS, CDR2 YFSETQ. CDR3 length: 13 amino acids. J was trimmed by 7 bases and V by 4 bases; bases with no gene match: 6. The CDR3 coding sequence is TGCGCCAGCAGCCCCGCAGGGGGCGGTGGCTACACCTTC. It specifies CASSPAGGGGYTF.

This clone has only a few counts. The chain has TRBV5-1 and TRBJ1-2; the D is unclear. This CDR3 contains 13 residues. CDR1 is SGHRS, CDR2 YFSETQ, per germline. Trimming removed 0 bases at V and 0 bases at J, with 3 bases between. CDR3 sequence: CASSLDANYGYTF. As DNA, the CDR3 is TGCGCCAGCAGCTTGGATGCTAACTATGGCTACACCTTC.

The sample holds a few counts of this clone. V gene TRBV5-1 combines with J gene TRBJ2-1; 7 bases line up with TRBD2. The V gene end was trimmed by 0 bases and the J gene end by 9 bases; junction bases not matched to a gene: 9. Germline CDR1 reads SGHRS; CDR2 reads YFSETQ. This CDR3 is 15 amino acids long. CDR3 DNA: TGCGCCAGCAGCTTGGTGCTAGCGGAGGGGAGTGAGCAGTTCTTC. Translated: CASSLVLAEGSEQFF. Full variable domain (missing parts from reference TRBV5-1 and TRBJ2-1): KAGVTQTPRYLIKTRGQQVTLSCSPISGHRSVSWYQQTPGQGLQFLFEYFSETQRNKGNFPGRFSGRQFSNSRSEMNVSTLELGDSALYLCASSLVLAEGSEQFFGPGTRLTVL.

The chain carries TRBV30 and TRBJ2-7; 13 nucleotides agree with TRBD2. Per germline, CDR1 GTSNPN and CDR2 SVGIG (reference sequence). There are 18 residues in the CDR3. J lost 2 bases, V lost 2 bases, and 12 bases had no gene match. CDR3 coding DNA: TGTGCCTGGAGTCCCGTACAGGGACTAGCGGGGAGAGCCTACGAGCAGTACTTC. Translating gives CAWSPVQGLAGRAYEQYF. Full variable domain (missing parts from reference TRBV30 and TRBJ2-7): SQTIHQWPATLVQPVGSPLSLECTVEGTSNPNLYWYRQAAGRGLQLLFYSVGIGQISSEVPQNLSASRPQDRQFILSSKKLLLSDSGFYLCAWSPVQGLAGRAYEQYFGPGTRLTVT.

The rearrangement joins TRBV28 to TRBJ2-7; a weak D match, TRBD2 (8 bases). The CDR3 contains 14 residues. The germline gives CDR1 MDHEN, CDR2 SYDVKM. V lost 10 bases to trimming and J lost 1 base, with 17 bases between them. CDR3 nucleotide sequence: TGTGCCATCGACGGGGGGGGACAGTCCTACGAGCAGTACTTC. Its translation is CAIDGGGQSYEQYF.

In this sample, this clone turned up once. This chain connects TRBV6-1 to TRBJ1-1; tentatively, D is TRBD1 (6 bases). Trimming took off 8 bases at V and 5 bases at J, with 21 bases between the two ends. The CDR3 covers 15 residues. The germline gives CDR1 MNHNS, CDR2 SASEGT. CDR3 region: CASPPPGGGRTEAFF. DNA for the CDR3: TGTGCCAGCCCACCCCCCGGGGGCGGGCGGACTGAAGCTTTCTTT.

The V and J genes are TRBV5-1 and TRBJ2-1; TRBD2 agrees at 11 bases. The V gene end was trimmed by 4 bases and the J gene end by 4 bases; junction bases not matched to a gene: 7. From germline, CDR1 is SGHRS and CDR2 YFSETQ. The CDR3 contains 16 residues. CDR3 in amino acids: CASSVALAGGYNEQFF. CDR3 nucleotide sequence: TGCGCCAGCAGCGTAGCTCTAGCGGGGGGATACAATGAGCAGTTCTTC.

The chain recombines TRBV4-3 with TRBJ2-7, with D possibly being TRBD1 (5 bases). The CDR3 is made up of 14 amino acids. Trimming cost V 0 bases and J 5 bases, with 11 bases left between them. Germline CDR1 LGHNA, CDR2 YSLEER. In DNA, the CDR3 is TGCGCCAGCAGCCAAGATACAGGAAGAAACGAGCAGTACTTC. Its translation: CASSQDTGRNEQYF.

This rearrangement joins TRBV5-4 to TRBJ2-7; 7 nucleotides match TRBD2. The V and J ends lost 2 bases and 0 bases, in that order; junction bases with no gene match: 5. CDR1 is SGHNT and CDR2 is YYREEE in the germline V gene (reference sequence). This CDR3 contains 15 residues. Here the CDR3 DNA reads TGTGCCAGCAGCTTACCGGGAGGCGACTCCTACGAGCAGTACTTC. Protein: CASSLPGGDSYEQYF.

The chain links TRBV6-6 to TRBJ1-2; no definite D call. The germline V gene encodes CDR1 MNHNY and CDR2 SVGAGI (reference sequence). Trimming shortened V by 2 bases and J by 5 bases, and 15 bases separated the two germline ends. This CDR3 has 15 amino acids. CDR3 region: CASSYVASFFYGYTF. The CDR3 DNA follows: TGTGCCAGCAGTTACGTCGCCAGCTTTTTTTATGGCTACACCTTC.

This clone has a handful of counts. The chain links TRBV5-4 to TRBJ2-7; no clear D. CDR1 is SGHNT and CDR2 is YYREEE in the germline V gene (reference sequence). V was shortened by 3 bases and J by 2 bases, with 6 bases between the two germline ends. This CDR3 has 12 residues. The CDR3 nucleotides are TGTGCCAGCAGCTACCAGACCTACGAGCAGTACTTC. This translates into CASSYQTYEQYF.

The rearrangement joins TRBV11-3 to TRBJ1-3; 11 bases fit TRBD1. Unmatched junction bases numbered 6, after V lost 6 bases and J lost 2 bases. Per germline, CDR1 SGHNT and CDR2 YENEEA. The CDR3 spans 16 residues. CDR3 region: CASRNRDRGTGNTIYF. CDR3 sequence (DNA): TGTGCCAGCAGAAACCGGGACAGGGGGACTGGAAACACCATATATTTT.

This chain connects TRBV5-1 to TRBJ1-1; TRBD1 agrees at 9 bases. Germline V gene data show CDR1 as SGHRS and CDR2 as YFSETQ. The CDR3 consists of 15 residues. The ends lost 0 bases at V and 5 bases at J; junction bases unmatched: 5. The CDR3 region has the DNA TGCGCCAGCAGCTTGGCGGGACAGGGATGGACTGAAGCTTTCTTT. This encodes CASSLAGQGWTEAFF.

The V call is TRBV6-1, the J call TRBJ2-2; perhaps TRBD2 as D (5 bases). The CDR3 totals 18 residues. Trimming took off 1 base at V and 2 bases at J, with 17 bases between the two ends. CDR1 MNHNS and CDR2 SASEGT come from the germline V gene. CDR3 sequence: CASSEEVSLAANTGELFF. Here the CDR3 DNA reads TGTGCCAGCAGTGAAGAGGTTAGCCTAGCCGCAAACACCGGGGAGCTGTTTTTT.

J is TRBJ1-2 and V is TRBV5-1, with D maybe TRBD1 (5 bases). The germline CDR1 and CDR2 sequences are SGHRS and YFSETQ. V lost 4 bases to trimming and J lost 4 bases, with 11 bases between them. The CDR3 is 13 residues long. CDR3 loop: CASSAGDSYGYTF. The CDR3, as DNA: TGCGCCAGCAGCGCGGGGGATTCCTATGGCTACACCTTC.